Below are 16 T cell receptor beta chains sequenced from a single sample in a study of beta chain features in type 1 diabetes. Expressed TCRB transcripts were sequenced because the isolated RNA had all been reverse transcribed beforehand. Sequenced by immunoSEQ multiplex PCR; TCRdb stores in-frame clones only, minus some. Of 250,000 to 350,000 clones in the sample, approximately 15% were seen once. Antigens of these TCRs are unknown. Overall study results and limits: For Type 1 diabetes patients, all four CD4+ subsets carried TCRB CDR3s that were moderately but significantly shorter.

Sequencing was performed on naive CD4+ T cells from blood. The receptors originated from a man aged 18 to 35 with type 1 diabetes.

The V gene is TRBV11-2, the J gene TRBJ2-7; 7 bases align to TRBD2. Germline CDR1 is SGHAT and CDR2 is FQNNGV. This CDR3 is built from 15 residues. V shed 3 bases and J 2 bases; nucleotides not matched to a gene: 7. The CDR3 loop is CASSLGTIFAYEQYF. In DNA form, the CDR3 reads TGTGCCAGCAGCTTGGGGACTATTTTTGCCTACGAGCAGTACTTC.

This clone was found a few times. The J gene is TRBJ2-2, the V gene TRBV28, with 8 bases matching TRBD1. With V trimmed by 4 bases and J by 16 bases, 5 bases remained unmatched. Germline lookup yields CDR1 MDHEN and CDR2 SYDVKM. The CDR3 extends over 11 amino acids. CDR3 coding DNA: TGTGCCAGCAGTTCGCGACAGGGGCAGTTTTTT. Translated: CASSSRQGQFF.

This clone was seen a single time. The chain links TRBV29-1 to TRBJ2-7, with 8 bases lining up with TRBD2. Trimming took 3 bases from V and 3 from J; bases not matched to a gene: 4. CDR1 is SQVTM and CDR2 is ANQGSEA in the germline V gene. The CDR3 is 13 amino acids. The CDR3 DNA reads TGCAGCGTTGAGTCGCTAGCGGGCTACGAGCAGTACTTC. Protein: CSVESLAGYEQYF.

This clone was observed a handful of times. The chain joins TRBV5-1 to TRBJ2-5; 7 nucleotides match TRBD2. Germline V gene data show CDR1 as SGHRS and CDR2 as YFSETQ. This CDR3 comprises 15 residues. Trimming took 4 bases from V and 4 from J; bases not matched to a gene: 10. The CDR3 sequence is CASSGKTSRGETQYF. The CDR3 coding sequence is TGCGCCAGCAGCGGAAAGACTAGCCGAGGAGAGACCCAGTACTTC.

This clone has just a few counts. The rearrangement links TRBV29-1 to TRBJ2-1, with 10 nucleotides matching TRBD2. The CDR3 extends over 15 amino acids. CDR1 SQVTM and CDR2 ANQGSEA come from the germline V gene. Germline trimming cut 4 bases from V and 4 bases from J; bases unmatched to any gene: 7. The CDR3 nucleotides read TGCAGCGTTGGTAGCGGGAGGTTTGGGTACAATGAGCAGTTCTTC. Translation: CSVGSGRFGYNEQFF.

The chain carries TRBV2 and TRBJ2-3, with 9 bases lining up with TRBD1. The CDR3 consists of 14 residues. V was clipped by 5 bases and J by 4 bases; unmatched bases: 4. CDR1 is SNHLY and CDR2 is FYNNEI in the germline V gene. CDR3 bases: TGTGCCAGCAGTCGGACAGGGGTGGCAGATACGCAGTATTTT. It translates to CASSRTGVADTQYF.

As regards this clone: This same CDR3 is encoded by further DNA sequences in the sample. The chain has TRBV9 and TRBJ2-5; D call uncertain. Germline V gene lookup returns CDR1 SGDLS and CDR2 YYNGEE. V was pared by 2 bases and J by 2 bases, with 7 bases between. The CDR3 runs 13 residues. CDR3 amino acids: CASSVGQQETQYF. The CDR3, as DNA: TGTGCCAGCAGCGTTGGGCAGCAAGAGACCCAGTACTTC.

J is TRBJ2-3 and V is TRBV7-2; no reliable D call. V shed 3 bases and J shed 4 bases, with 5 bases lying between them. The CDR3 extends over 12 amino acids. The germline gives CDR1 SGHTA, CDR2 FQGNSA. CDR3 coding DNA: TGTGCCAGCAGCTTTTCGGCAGATACGCAGTATTTT. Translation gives CASSFSADTQYF.

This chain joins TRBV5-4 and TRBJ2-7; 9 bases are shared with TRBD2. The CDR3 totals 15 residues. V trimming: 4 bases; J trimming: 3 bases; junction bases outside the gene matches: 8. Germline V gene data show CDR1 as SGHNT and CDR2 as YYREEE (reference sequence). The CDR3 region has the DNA TGTGCCAGCAGCCCCCGGGCTAGCGGGAACTACGAGCAGTACTTC. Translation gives CASSPRASGNYEQYF.

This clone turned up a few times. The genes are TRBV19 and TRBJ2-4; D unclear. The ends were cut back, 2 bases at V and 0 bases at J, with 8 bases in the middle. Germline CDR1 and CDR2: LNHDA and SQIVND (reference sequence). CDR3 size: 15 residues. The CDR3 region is CASSIRGGAKNIQYF. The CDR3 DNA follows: TGTGCCAGTAGTATACGAGGCGGAGCCAAAAACATTCAGTACTTC.

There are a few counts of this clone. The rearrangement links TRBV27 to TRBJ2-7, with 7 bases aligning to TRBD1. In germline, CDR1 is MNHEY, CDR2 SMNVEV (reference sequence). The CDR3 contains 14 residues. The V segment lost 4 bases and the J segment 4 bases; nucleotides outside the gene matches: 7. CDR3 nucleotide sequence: TGTGCCAGCAGTTCCTGGGACAGAGCTTACGAGCAGTACTTC. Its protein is CASSSWDRAYEQYF.

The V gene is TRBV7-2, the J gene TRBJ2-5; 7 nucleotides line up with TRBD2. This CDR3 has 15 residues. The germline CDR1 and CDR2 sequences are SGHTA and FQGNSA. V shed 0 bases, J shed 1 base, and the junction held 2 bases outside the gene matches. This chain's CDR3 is CASSLAGGTQETQYF. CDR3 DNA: TGTGCCAGCAGCTTAGCCGGGGGGACCCAAGAGACCCAGTACTTC.

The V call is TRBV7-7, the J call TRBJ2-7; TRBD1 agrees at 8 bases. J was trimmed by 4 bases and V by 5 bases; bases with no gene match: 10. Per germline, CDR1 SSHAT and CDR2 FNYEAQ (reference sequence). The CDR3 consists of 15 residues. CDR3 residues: CASSPGQGGIYEQYF. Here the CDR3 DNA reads TGTGCCAGCAGCCCAGGACAGGGAGGTATTTACGAGCAGTACTTC.

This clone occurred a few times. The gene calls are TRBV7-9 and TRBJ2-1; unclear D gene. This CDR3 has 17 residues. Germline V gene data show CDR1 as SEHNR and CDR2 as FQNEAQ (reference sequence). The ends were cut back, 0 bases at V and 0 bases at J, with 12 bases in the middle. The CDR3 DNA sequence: TGTGCCAGCAGCTTAGCGGGCAGGCCCAGCTCCTACAATGAGCAGTTCTTC. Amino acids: CASSLAGRPSSYNEQFF.

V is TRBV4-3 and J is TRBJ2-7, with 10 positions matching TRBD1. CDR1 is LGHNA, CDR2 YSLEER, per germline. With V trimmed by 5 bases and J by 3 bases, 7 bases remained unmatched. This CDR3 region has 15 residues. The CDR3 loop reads CASSTGQGVIYEQYF. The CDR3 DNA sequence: TGCGCCAGCAGCACCGGACAGGGGGTTATCTACGAGCAGTACTTC.

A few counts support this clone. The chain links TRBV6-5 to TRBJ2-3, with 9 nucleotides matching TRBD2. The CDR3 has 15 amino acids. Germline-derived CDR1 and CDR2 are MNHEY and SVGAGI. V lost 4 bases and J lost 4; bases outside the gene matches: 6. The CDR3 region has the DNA TGTGCCAGCAGTTTAGGGACTAGCATCCCAGATACGCAGTATTTT. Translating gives CASSLGTSIPDTQYF.